This T cell receptor (beta chain) was captured by sequencing in a study of blood T cell repertoires in COVID-19. Repertoires were generated with immunoSEQ multiplex PCR, while TCRdb's copy carries only in-frame clones and drops some. The repertoire holds about 370,000 clones, with around 92% as singletons. Residents of about two dozen US areas, aged roughly 18 to 89 years, made up the participants. In germline, CDR1 is SEHNR, CDR2 FQNEAQ (reference sequence). Trimming cost V 3 bases and J 0 bases, with 10 bases left between them. The CDR3 loop spans 15 amino acids. The clonotype was recovered from a woman between 25 and 40 years old who had recovered from COVID-19. The sequenced sample consisted of PBMCs or T cells enriched from blood (not recorded which). V usage is TRBV7-9 and J usage is TRBJ2-3, with D uncertain. The CDR3 here is CASSFRGESTDTQYF. The CDR3 DNA reads TGTGCCAGCAGCTTCCGCGGCGAGAGCACAGATACGCAGTATTTT.